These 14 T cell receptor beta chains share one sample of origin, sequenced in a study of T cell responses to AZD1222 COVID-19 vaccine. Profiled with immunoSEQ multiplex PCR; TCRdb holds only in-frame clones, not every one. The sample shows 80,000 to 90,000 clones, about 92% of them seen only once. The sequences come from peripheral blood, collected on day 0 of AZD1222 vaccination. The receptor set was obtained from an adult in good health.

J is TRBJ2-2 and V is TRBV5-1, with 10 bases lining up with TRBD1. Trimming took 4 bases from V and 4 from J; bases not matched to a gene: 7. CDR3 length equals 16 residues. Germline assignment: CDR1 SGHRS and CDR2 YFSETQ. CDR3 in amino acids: CASSPGQGFITGELFF. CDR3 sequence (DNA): TGCGCCAGCAGCCCGGGACAGGGGTTTATCACCGGGGAGCTGTTTTTT.

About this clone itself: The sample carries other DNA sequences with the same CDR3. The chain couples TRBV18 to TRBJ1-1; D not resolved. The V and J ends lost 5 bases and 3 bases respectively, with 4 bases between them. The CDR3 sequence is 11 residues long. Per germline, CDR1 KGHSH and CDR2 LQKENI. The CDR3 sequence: CASSRDTEAFF. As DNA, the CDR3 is TGTGCCAGCTCAAGGGACACTGAAGCTTTCTTT.

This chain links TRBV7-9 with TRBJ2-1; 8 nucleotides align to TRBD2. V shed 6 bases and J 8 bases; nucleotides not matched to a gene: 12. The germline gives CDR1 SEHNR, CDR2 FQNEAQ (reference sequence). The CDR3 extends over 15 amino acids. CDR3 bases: TGTGCCAGCAGGGACCCGGGACTAGGGGTATATGAGCAGTTCTTC. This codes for CASRDPGLGVYEQFF.

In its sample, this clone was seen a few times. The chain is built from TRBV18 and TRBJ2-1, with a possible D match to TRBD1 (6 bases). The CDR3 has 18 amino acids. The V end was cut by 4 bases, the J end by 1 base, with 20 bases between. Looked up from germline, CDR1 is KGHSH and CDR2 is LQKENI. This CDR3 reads CASSQDSGVGRSYNEQFF. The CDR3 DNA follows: TGTGCCAGCTCACAGGACAGTGGGGTAGGTAGGTCCTACAATGAGCAGTTCTTC.

DNA for the CDR3: TGTGCCAGCAGCTTAGGGCAGGGGTATACCGGGGAGCTGTTTTTT. It codes for CASSLGQGYTGELFF. The chain uses TRBV7-9 and TRBJ2-2, with D possibly TRBD1 on 6 matching bases. This CDR3 comprises 15 residues. V was shortened by 1 base and J by 5 bases, with 11 bases between the two germline ends. Germline assignment: CDR1 SEHNR and CDR2 FQNEAQ (reference sequence).

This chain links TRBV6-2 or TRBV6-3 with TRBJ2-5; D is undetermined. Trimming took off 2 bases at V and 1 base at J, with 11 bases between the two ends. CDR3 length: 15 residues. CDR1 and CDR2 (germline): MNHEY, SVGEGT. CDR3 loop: CASSYGRRSQETQYF. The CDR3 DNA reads TGTGCCAGCAGTTACGGTCGGCGGTCCCAAGAGACCCAGTACTTC.

The CDR3 sequence: CSGRELWEYGYTF. In DNA form, the CDR3 reads TGCAGCGGACGGGAACTATGGGAATATGGCTACACCTTC. The J gene is TRBJ1-2, the V gene TRBV29-1; D gene ambiguous. Looked up from germline, CDR1 is SQVTM and CDR2 is ANQGSEA. Trimming took 7 bases from V and 5 from J, leaving 17 bases between them. The CDR3 covers 13 residues.

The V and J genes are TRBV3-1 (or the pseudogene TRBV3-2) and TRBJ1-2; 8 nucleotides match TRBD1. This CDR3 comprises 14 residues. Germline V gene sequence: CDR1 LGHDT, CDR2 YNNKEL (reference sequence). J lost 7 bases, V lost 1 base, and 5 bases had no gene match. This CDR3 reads CASSQVQGGSGYTF. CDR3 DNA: TGTGCCAGCAGCCAAGTACAGGGGGGATCTGGCTACACCTTC.

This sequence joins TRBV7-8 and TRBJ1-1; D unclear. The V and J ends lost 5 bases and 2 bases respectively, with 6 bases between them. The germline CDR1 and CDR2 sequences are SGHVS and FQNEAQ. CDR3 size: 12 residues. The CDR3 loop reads CASSLTNTEAFF. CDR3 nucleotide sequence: TGTGCCAGCAGCCTTACTAACACTGAAGCTTTCTTT.

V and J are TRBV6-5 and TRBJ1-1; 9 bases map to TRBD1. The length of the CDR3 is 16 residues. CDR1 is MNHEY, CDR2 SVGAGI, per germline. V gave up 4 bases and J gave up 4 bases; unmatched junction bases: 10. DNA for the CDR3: TGTGCCAGCAGTTTCGGGACAGGGAGATTGGGCACTGAAGCTTTCTTT. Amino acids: CASSFGTGRLGTEAFF.

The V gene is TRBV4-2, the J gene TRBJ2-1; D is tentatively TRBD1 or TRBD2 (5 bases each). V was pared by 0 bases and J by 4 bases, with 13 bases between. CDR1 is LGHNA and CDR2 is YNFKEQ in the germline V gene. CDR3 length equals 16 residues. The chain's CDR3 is CASSQDLSGGYNEQFF. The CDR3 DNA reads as TGTGCCAGCAGCCAAGATCTCAGTGGGGGATACAATGAGCAGTTCTTC.

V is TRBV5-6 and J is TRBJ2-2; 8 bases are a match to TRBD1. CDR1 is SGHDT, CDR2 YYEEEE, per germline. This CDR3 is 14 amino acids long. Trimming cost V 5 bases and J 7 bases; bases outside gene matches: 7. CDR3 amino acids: CASRSRGLSGELFF. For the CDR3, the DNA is TGTGCCAGCAGAAGCAGGGGGCTAAGCGGGGAGCTGTTTTTT.

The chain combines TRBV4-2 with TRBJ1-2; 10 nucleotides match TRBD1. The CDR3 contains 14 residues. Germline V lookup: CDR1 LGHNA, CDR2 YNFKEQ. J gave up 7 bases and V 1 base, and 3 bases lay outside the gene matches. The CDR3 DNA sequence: TGTGCCAGCAGCCAAGGAGGGACAGGGGTTGGCTACACCTTC. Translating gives CASSQGGTGVGYTF.

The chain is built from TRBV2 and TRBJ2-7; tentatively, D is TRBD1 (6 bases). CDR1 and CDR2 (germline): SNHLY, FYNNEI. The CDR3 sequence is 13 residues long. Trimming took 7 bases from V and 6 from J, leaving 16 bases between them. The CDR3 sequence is CASTLLQGVEQYF. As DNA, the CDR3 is TGTGCCAGCACCTTACTACAGGGTGTCGAGCAGTACTTC.